This T cell receptor (beta chain) was identified in a study of T cell responses to AZD1222 COVID-19 vaccine. Study overall: It was second doses at about 4 or about 12 weeks that were pooled.

Germline CDR1 SGHKS, CDR2 YYEKEE (reference sequence). The CDR3 has 13 residues. V shed 0 bases and J shed 4 bases, with 8 bases lying between them. Assay: immunoSEQ multiplex PCR; the TCRdb copy retains only in-frame clones and omits some. This sample has around 71,000 clones, with 65% to 85% found just once. The source of this sequence is an adult in good health. This specimen consisted of peripheral blood, obtained on day 0 of AZD1222 vaccination. The rearrangement joins TRBV5-5 to TRBJ2-7; no definite D call. The DNA of the CDR3 is TGTGCCAGCAGCTTGGCCCTCGGGTACGAGCAGTACTTC. This sequence encodes CASSLALGYEQYF.